The 30 T cell receptor beta chains below were found in one sample sequenced in a study of T cells after yellow fever vaccination. One entry per CDR3 protein, called by TCRdb with MiXCR from the 5' RACE reads. The table has roughly 340,000 distinct CDR3 sequences, approximately 9% seen once. The sequencing here drew on PBMCs, taken on the day of the first yellow fever vaccination. The receptors originated from a man aged 18 to 29 who received the YFV17D yellow fever vaccine.

The chain links TRBV24-1 to TRBJ2-7; maybe TRBD1 (6 bases). Germline CDR1 reads KGHDR; CDR2 reads SFDVKD. CDR3 length: 15 residues. CDR3 amino acids: CATCDPGQISYEQYV. The CDR3 DNA reads TGTGCCACCTGTGATCCGGGACAAATCTCCTACGAGCAGTACGTC.

This clonotype has a handful of counts. The chain combines TRBV9 with TRBJ2-2, with 7 bases aligning to TRBD1. The CDR3 sequence is 16 residues long. With V trimmed by 1 base and J by 3 bases, 6 bases remained unmatched. The germline CDR1 and CDR2 sequences are SGDLS and YYNGEE. CDR3 in DNA: TGTGCCAGCAGCGTACTAGGGGGCGCGGACACCGGGGAGCTGTTTTTT. As protein: CASSVLGGADTGELFF.

This sequence joins TRBV4-3 and TRBJ2-7; D perhaps matches TRBD1 (5 bases). The CDR3 loop spans 15 amino acids. Germline V CDR1 and CDR2: LGHNA, YSLEER. Trimming stripped 3 bases from V and 6 bases from J, with 18 bases between. The CDR3 reads CASSHTTRQPIEQYF. CDR3 DNA: TGCGCCAGCAGCCACACGACTCGACAGCCGATCGAGCAGTACTTC.

This clonotype was counted a few times. The rearrangement uses TRBV9 and TRBJ2-5, with TRBD2 identical over 7 bases. V trimming: 4 bases; J trimming: 1 base; junction bases outside the gene matches: 4. CDR3 length: 14 residues. Germline lookup yields CDR1 SGDLS and CDR2 YYNGEE. CDR3 region: CASSPGLGQETQYF. The CDR3 DNA follows: TGTGCCAGCAGCCCCGGACTAGGCCAAGAGACCCAGTACTTC.

The rearrangement joins TRBV12-2 to TRBJ1-2; the D segment call TRBD1 is taken from the table without a DNA check. TRBV12-2 is described as a pseudogene. The CDR3 contains 14 residues. The CDR3 sequence: CASRLGAGVYGYTF. CDR3 coding DNA: TGTGCAAGTCGCTTGGGGGCCGGGGTCTATGGCTACACCTTC.

This clonotype was found a few times. The gene calls are TRBV5-1 and TRBJ2-3; D possibly matches TRBD1 or TRBD2 (6 bases each). The germline V gene encodes CDR1 SGHRS and CDR2 YFSETQ. The CDR3 length is 14 residues. V lost 5 bases, J lost 5 bases, and 15 bases lay in between. CDR3 sequence: CASRNGGPRDTQYF. The CDR3 DNA follows: TGCGCCAGCAGGAACGGGGGCCCTCGAGATACGCAGTATTTT.

This clonotype was counted a few times. The CDR3 region has the DNA TGCGCCAGCAGCCAAGGTTCAGAAGATAACTATGGCTACACCTTC. Its protein product is CASSQGSEDNYGYTF. V and J are TRBV4-3 and TRBJ1-2; the D is unclear. Trimming took off 1 base at V and 1 base at J, with 10 bases between the two ends. CDR3 length equals 15 residues. The V gene's germline CDR1 is LGHNA and CDR2 YSLEER.

Ten or more counts support this clonotype. The chain couples TRBV6-1 to TRBJ2-3; 15 bases fit TRBD2. CDR1 and CDR2 from the germline V gene are MNHNS and SASEGT. With 6 bases clipped from V and 2 bases from J, the junction kept 6 bases outside the gene matches. CDR3 length: 17 residues. CDR3 sequence reads: CASRIGLAGGLTDTQYF. The CDR3 nucleotides read TGTGCCAGCAGAATAGGACTAGCGGGGGGGCTCACAGATACGCAGTATTTT.

To note about this clonotype: Compared with germline, one end of the junction differs, possibly owing to a read error. The chain is built from TRBV7-9 and TRBJ1-1, with D tentatively TRBD1 (6 bases). This CDR3 spans 14 amino acids. CDR1 and CDR2 from the germline V gene are SEHNR and FQNEAQ (reference sequence). The CDR3: CASSFTTGNTVAFF. CDR3 nucleotides: TGTGCCAGCAGCTTCACAACAGGGAACACTGTAGCTTTCTTT.

This clonotype was recorded a few times. The chain carries TRBV5-6 and TRBJ1-5; no reliable D call. Trimming took 1 base from V and 5 from J, leaving 10 bases between them. This CDR3 is 14 amino acids long. The germline gives CDR1 SGHDT, CDR2 YYEEEE. The CDR3 DNA reads as TGTGCCAGCAGCTTGCTTTTCGGGGATCAGCCCCAGCATTTT. Translating it yields CASSLLFGDQPQHF. The full variable domain, its missing parts supplied by reference TRBV5-6 and TRBJ1-5, is DAGVTQSPTHLIKTRGQQVTLRCSPKSGHDTVSWYQQALGQGPQFIFQYYEEEERQRGNFPDRFSGHQFPNYSSELNVNALLLGDSALYLCASSLLFGDQPQHFGDGTRLSIL.

This chain links TRBV12-3 or TRBV12-4 with TRBJ1-2; no clear D. V lost 6 bases to trimming and J lost 9 bases, with 11 bases between them. The CDR3 totals 11 residues. The CDR3 DNA sequence: TGTGCCAGCAGCCTTTCAAGAAGCTACACCTTC. Its translation is CASSLSRSYTF.

The chain combines TRBV5-1 with TRBJ2-1, with D possibly TRBD1 on 6 matching bases. The CDR3 extends over 15 amino acids. Trimming removed 0 bases from V and 6 bases from J, with 13 bases in between. From germline, CDR1 is SGHRS and CDR2 YFSETQ. The CDR3 DNA is TGCGCCAGCAGCTTGGGACAGGTCCCCCTCAATGAGCAGTTCTTC. It specifies CASSLGQVPLNEQFF.

This clonotype appeared a few times. V and J are TRBV20-1 and TRBJ2-5, with D possibly TRBD2 on 6 matching bases. V shed 0 bases and J shed 2 bases, with 13 bases lying between them. Germline-derived CDR1 and CDR2 are DFQATT and SNEGSKA (reference sequence). The CDR3 runs to 15 residues. CDR3 DNA sequence: TGCAGTGCTAGAGATCGGAGGGGTCATCAAGAGACCCAGTACTTC. Its protein is CSARDRRGHQETQYF.

About this clonotype: One base away lies a much larger clone, so this may be a sequencing read error. This chain joins TRBV18 and TRBJ2-1, with D perhaps assigned TRBD1 or TRBD2 (5 bases each). This CDR3 contains 18 residues. The germline CDR1 and CDR2 sequences are KGHSH and LQKENI. The DNA of the CDR3 is TGTGCCAGCCCACCCCCCGGGGCCGCATCTAGACCCTACAATGAGCAGTTCTTC. Translated: CASPPPGAASRPYNEQFF.

The CDR3 nucleotides read TGTGCCTGGGGAGGAATGGGACAGGGGATGATGGCTTTCTTT. Protein sequence: CAWGGMGQGMMAFF. The V gene is TRBV30, the J gene TRBJ1-1; 10 bases are a match to TRBD1. The V and J ends lost 5 bases and 11 bases, in that order; junction bases with no gene match: 14. This CDR3 is 14 amino acids long. Germline CDR1 is GTSNPN and CDR2 is SVGIG (reference sequence). Filled out from reference TRBV30 and TRBJ1-1, the complete variable domain reads SQTIHQWPATLVQPVGSPLSLECTVEGTSNPNLYWYRQAAGRGLQLLFYSVGIGQISSEVPQNLSASRPQDRQFILSSKKLLLSDSGFYLCAWGGMGQGMMAFFGQGTRLTVV.

The chain uses TRBV13 and TRBJ1-5, with no clear D. V lost 0 bases and J 6 bases, leaving 6 bases between the germline ends. In germline, CDR1 is PRHDT, CDR2 FYEKMQ (reference sequence). The CDR3 runs 13 residues. As DNA, the CDR3 is TGTGCCAGCAGCTTAGGCCGAAGTCAGCCCCAGCATTTT. This encodes CASSLGRSQPQHF.

This rearrangement joins TRBV6-2 or TRBV6-3 to TRBJ2-7; the D gene is possibly TRBD2 (5 bases). The CDR3 consists of 11 residues. The V gene lost 5 bases and the J gene lost 3 bases, with 5 bases spanning the gap. Germline V gene lookup returns CDR1 MNHEY and CDR2 SVGEGT. CDR3 sequence (DNA): TGTGCCAGCAGTGAGGGCTACGAGCAGTACGTC. This encodes CASSEGYEQYV.

The V and J genes are TRBV11-2 and TRBJ1-2; 11 nucleotides match TRBD1. The germline V gene encodes CDR1 SGHAT and CDR2 FQNNGV. The CDR3 spans 20 residues. Trimming cost V 5 bases and J 4 bases; bases outside gene matches: 21. CDR3 sequence: CASSTRRTRPDRGQSYGYTF. The DNA for the CDR3 is TGTGCCAGCAGCACCCGACGTACCCGCCCGGACAGGGGGCAAAGCTATGGCTACACCTTC.

The table lists this clonotype with a few counts. The chain joins TRBV6-5 to TRBJ2-3; maybe TRBD2 (5 bases). Germline values: CDR1 MNHEY, CDR2 SVGAGI. The length of the CDR3 is 14 residues. V was cut by 0 bases and J by 2 bases, with 6 bases left in between. The CDR3 nucleotides read TGTGCCAGCAGTTACTCGGAGGTCACAGATACGCAGTATTTT. This encodes CASSYSEVTDTQYF.

This clonotype occurred a few times. This chain joins TRBV4-1 and TRBJ2-2; 8 nucleotides agree with TRBD2. The CDR3 runs to 19 residues. Germline trimming cut 0 bases from V and 4 bases from J; bases unmatched to any gene: 13. The germline V gene has CDR1 MGHRA and CDR2 YSYEKL. The CDR3 DNA follows: TGCGCCAGCAGCCAAGATAACGGGGGGGGCCGGGGGAGCACCGGGGAGCTGTTTTTT. It translates to CASSQDNGGGRGSTGELFF.

This clonotype was recorded many times. The J gene is TRBJ1-1, the V gene TRBV29-1; D is unclear. V lost 6 bases to trimming and J lost 3 bases, with 17 bases between them. Germline CDR1 is SQVTM and CDR2 is ANQGSEA. The CDR3 is 14 residues long. CDR3 region: CSVPVAGRDTEAFF. The CDR3 DNA follows: TGCAGCGTCCCTGTGGCGGGGAGGGACACTGAAGCTTTCTTT.

This clonotype was seen more than once but under ten times. The chain uses TRBV12-3 or TRBV12-4 and TRBJ2-1; the match to TRBD2 covers 10 bases. The CDR3 consists of 14 residues. Losses at the gene ends were 5 bases for V and 6 bases for J; bases not matched to a gene: 4. CDR3 coding DNA: TGTGCCAGCAGTCCCGGGACTAGCGTCAATGAGCAGTTCTTC. It encodes CASSPGTSVNEQFF.

The gene calls are TRBV6-2 or TRBV6-3 and TRBJ1-5, with D possibly matching TRBD1 (5 bases). CDR3 size: 12 residues. Trimming took 8 bases from V and 4 from J, leaving 9 bases between them. CDR1 and CDR2 (germline): MNHEY, SVGEGT. In nucleotides, the CDR3 is TGTGCCAGCCGCGGGGGAAATCAGCCCCAGCATTTT. Protein sequence: CASRGGNQPQHF.

The chain uses TRBV19 and TRBJ2-1; D not resolved. CDR1 and CDR2 (germline): LNHDA, SQIVND (reference sequence). The CDR3 is 13 residues long. V was pared by 3 bases and J by 8 bases, with 11 bases between. CDR3 nucleotide sequence: TGTGCCAGTAGTATTCCGATGGGCGATGAGCAGTTCTTC. It yields the protein CASSIPMGDEQFF.

The chain joins TRBV4-3 to TRBJ1-2; no firm D call. This CDR3 has 15 residues. The germline V gene has CDR1 LGHNA and CDR2 YSLEER. The V end lost 1 base, the J end lost 4 bases, and 13 bases lay between the germline ends. The CDR3 reads CASSQVFSSGYGYTF. The CDR3 bases are TGCGCCAGCAGCCAAGTTTTTTCTTCCGGCTATGGCTACACCTTC.

The chain employs TRBV7-3 and TRBJ1-1; TRBD1 is a possible D gene (5 bases). Germline lookup yields CDR1 SGHTA and CDR2 FQGTGA. The CDR3 has 13 amino acids. The V end was cut by 7 bases, the J end by 1 base, with 10 bases between. This CDR3 reads CASKSGQNTEAFF. CDR3 nucleotide sequence: TGTGCCAGCAAGTCAGGGCAGAACACTGAAGCTTTCTTT. The full variable domain, with the rest looked up from reference TRBV7-3 and TRBJ1-1, is GAGVSQTPSNKVTEKGKYVELRCDPISGHTALYWYRQSLGQGPEFLIYFQGTGAADDSGLPNDRFFAVRPEGSVSTLKIQRTERGDSAVYLCASKSGQNTEAFFGQGTRLTVV.

This clonotype appeared many times. V and J are TRBV5-6 and TRBJ2-1; the D is unclear. Trimming stripped 1 base from V and 10 bases from J, with 9 bases between. CDR1 and CDR2 (germline): SGHDT, YYEEEE. The CDR3 spans 12 residues. CDR3 protein: CASSLFRREQFF. The DNA of the CDR3 is TGTGCCAGCAGCTTGTTCAGGCGGGAGCAGTTCTTC.

The rearrangement uses TRBV25-1 and TRBJ1-4, with no clear D. Trimming stripped 1 base from V and 2 bases from J, with 17 bases between. The CDR3 is 18 amino acids. CDR1 is MGHDK and CDR2 is SYGVNS in the germline V gene. The chain's CDR3 is CASSELGGTGSTNEKLFF. CDR3 in DNA: TGTGCCAGCAGTGAATTGGGTGGCACCGGTTCTACTAATGAAAAACTGTTTTTT.

This chain joins TRBV29-1 and TRBJ2-5; either TRBD1 or TRBD2 may supply D (5 bases each). The CDR3 covers 13 residues. Germline loops: CDR1 SQVTM, CDR2 ANQGSEA. The CDR3 DNA sequence: TGCCTACCTCCTCACAGAGGGGACGAGACCCAGTACTTC. Protein sequence: CLPPHRGDETQYF.

The CDR3 spells CASSLETGVYGYTF. DNA for the CDR3: TGTGCCAGCAGCTTAGAAACAGGGGTCTATGGCTACACCTTC. V gene TRBV7-2 combines with J gene TRBJ1-2, with 7 bases aligning to TRBD1. Per the germline V gene, CDR1 is SGHTA and CDR2 is FQGNSA. With V trimmed by 1 base and J by 4 bases, 3 bases remained unmatched. The CDR3 is 14 residues long.